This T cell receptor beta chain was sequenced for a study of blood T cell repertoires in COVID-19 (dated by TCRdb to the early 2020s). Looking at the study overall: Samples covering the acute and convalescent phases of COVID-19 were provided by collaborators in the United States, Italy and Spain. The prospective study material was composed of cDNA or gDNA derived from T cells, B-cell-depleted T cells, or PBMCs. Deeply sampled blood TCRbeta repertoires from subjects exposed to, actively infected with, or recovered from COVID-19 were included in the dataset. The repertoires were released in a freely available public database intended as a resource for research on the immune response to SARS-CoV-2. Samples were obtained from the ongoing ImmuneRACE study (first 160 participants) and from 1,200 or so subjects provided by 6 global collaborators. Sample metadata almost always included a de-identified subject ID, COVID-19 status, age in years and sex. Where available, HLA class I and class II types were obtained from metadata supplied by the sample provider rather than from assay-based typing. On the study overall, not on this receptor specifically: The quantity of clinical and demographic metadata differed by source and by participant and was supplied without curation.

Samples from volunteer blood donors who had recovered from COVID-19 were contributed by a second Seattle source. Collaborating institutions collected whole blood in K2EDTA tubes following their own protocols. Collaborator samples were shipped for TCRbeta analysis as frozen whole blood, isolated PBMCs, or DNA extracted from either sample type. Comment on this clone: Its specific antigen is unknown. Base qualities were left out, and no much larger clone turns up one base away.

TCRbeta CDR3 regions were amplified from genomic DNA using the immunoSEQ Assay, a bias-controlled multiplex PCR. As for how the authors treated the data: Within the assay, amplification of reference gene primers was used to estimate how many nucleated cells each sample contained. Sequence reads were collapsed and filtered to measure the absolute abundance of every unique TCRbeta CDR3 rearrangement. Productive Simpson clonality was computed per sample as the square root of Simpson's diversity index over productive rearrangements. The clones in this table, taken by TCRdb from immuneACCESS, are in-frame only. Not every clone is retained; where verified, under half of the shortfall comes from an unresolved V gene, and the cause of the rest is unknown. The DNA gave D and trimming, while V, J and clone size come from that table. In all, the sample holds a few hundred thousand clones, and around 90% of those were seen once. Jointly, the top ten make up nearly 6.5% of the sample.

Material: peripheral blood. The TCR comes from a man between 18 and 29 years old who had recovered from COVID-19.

The base sequence is TGTGCCAGCAGTTTCTTGGGACAGGTCAGTCAGCCCCAGCATTTT. Its protein is CASSFLGQVSQPQHF. Rearrangement joined TRBV28 to TRBJ1-5; the central 8 bases match TRBD1. Its CDR3 holds 15 amino acids, cysteine through phenylalanine. The CDR3 DNA has 45 bases and is translated from base 1. CDR1 MDHEN and CDR2 SYDVKM were looked up in the germline V gene. Trimming removed 3 bases from V and 6 bases from J; the gene matches leave 7 bases unexplained.